This TCR beta chain was identified during a study of blood T cell repertoires in COVID-19. The CDR3 covers 14 residues. Trimming removed 3 bases from V and 2 bases from J, with 9 bases in between. Germline loops: CDR1 SGHVS, CDR2 FQNEAQ. Measured with immunoSEQ multiplex PCR; TCRdb has only the in-frame clones, and not every one. In the table there are roughly 230,000 clones, nearly 90% of which are singletons. The sequenced sample was peripheral blood. This TCR derives from a woman aged 35 to 49 who had recovered from COVID-19. The V call is TRBV7-8, the J call TRBJ2-3; D is possibly TRBD2 (6 bases). This CDR3 is CASSFRDFTDTQYF. CDR3 coding DNA: TGTGCCAGCAGCTTTAGGGACTTCACAGATACGCAGTATTTT. Full variable domain (remainder filled in from reference TRBV7-8 and TRBJ2-3): GAGVSQSPRYKVAKRGQDVALRCDPISGHVSLFWYQQALGQGPEFLTYFQNEAQLDKSGLPSDRFFAERPEGSVSTLKIQRTQQEDSAVYLCASSFRDFTDTQYFGPGTRLTVL.